This passage covers 32 T cell receptor beta chains from one sample sequenced in a study of tumor-infiltrating lymphocytes in oesophageal squamous cell carcinoma. TCRdb reanalysed the PCR reads using MiXCR and keeps one entry per CDR3 protein. The data show fewer than 16,000 distinct CDR3 sequences, around 48% seen once. Input material: esophageal tumor tissue. The receptors here all came from a male donor with esophageal squamous cell carcinoma.

V gene TRBV7-6 combines with J gene TRBJ2-4; weak D call: TRBD1 (6 bases). The J call may be mistaken, given a closer DNA end match to TRBJ2-1. The V gene's germline CDR1 is SGHVS and CDR2 FNYEAQ. The CDR3 is 14 amino acids. As DNA, the CDR3 is TGTGCCAGCAGCTTAGGGACAGCGTACAATGAGCAGTTCTTC. Amino acid sequence: CASSLGTAYNEQFF.

The sample holds many counts of this clonotype. The V and J genes are TRBV10-3 and TRBJ1-2, with D perhaps TRBD1 (6 bases). The CDR3 loop spans 14 amino acids. V was clipped by 10 bases and J by 4 bases, with 19 bases between them. Germline CDR1 ENHRY, CDR2 SYGVKD. The CDR3 loop reads CATLRTEVGYGYTF. The DNA of the CDR3 is TGTGCCACACTCAGGACAGAGGTGGGCTATGGCTACACCTTC.

The chain has TRBV7-6 and TRBJ2-5, with D uncertain. The CDR3 is 15 residues long. Germline CDR1 SGHVS, CDR2 FNYEAQ. The V end was cut by 0 bases, the J end by 2 bases, with 10 bases between. CDR3 loop: CASSLALARQETQYF. The CDR3 bases are TGTGCCAGCAGCTTAGCGCTTGCACGACAAGAGACCCAGTACTTC.

This clonotype was found many times. This may stem from a read error, because a much larger clone lies one nucleotide away. The chain links TRBV7-6 to TRBJ2-1; 14 nucleotides match TRBD2. The last part of the DNA fits TRBJ2-7 better; the J call may be wrong. This CDR3 contains 20 residues. CDR1 and CDR2 (germline): SGHVS, FNYEAQ. The CDR3: CASSGAPGLAGELSYNEQYF. CDR3 coding DNA: TGTGCCAGCAGCGGGGCACCGGGACTAGCGGGAGAGCTCTCCTACAATGAGCAGTACTTC.

On this clonotype itself: The CDR3 end shows no conserved phenylalanine or tryptophan, and so a read error is likely. No DNA is shown, since the ends of the CDR3 on it are uncertain; the CDR3 is the one TCRdb lists. This sequence joins TRBV7-3 and TRBJ2-6. The CDR3 length is 9 residues, termini included. Per the germline V gene, CDR1 is SGHTA and CDR2 is FQGTGA. CDR3 sequence: CASSLSWTS.

This clonotype was recorded many times. The chain links TRBV28 to TRBJ2-5; 11 nucleotides match TRBD1. The germline V gene has CDR1 MDHEN and CDR2 SYDVKM. After removal of 8 bases from V and 4 bases from J, the junction contained 15 bases not matched to a gene. This CDR3 contains 17 residues. Here the CDR3 DNA reads TGTGCCAGCGGTTCTGGGGACAGGGGGTTTAGGAGAGAGACCCAGTACTTC. This translates into CASGSGDRGFRRETQYF.

This chain connects TRBV6-1 to TRBJ2-1, with D unresolved. Matching the DNA end better, TRBJ2-7 makes the J call doubtful. The germline gives CDR1 MNHNS, CDR2 SASEGT. The CDR3 has 13 residues. CDR3 region: CASNPSSYNEQYF. In nucleotides, the CDR3 is TGTGCCAGCAACCCGAGCTCCTACAATGAGCAGTACTTC.

The chain couples TRBV6-2 or TRBV6-3 to TRBJ2-1, with D possibly matching TRBD2 (6 bases). Germline V gene sequence: CDR1 MNHEY, CDR2 SVGEGT. CDR3 length: 14 residues. The V gene lost 6 bases and the J gene lost 8 bases, with 17 bases spanning the gap. The CDR3 region is CASSDREAGDEQFF. For the CDR3, the DNA is TGTGCCAGCAGCGATCGAGAAGCGGGTGATGAGCAGTTCTTC.

The chain uses TRBV6-2 or TRBV6-3 and TRBJ1-6; D ambiguous. The J call is in doubt because the DNA end fits TRBJ1-1 better. The CDR3 has 14 residues. Germline CDR1 reads MNHEY; CDR2 reads SVGEGT. CDR3 coding DNA: TGTGCCAGCAGTGCCAGCGTGGCGAACACTGAAGCTTTCTTT. Translated: CASSASVANTEAFF.

V usage is TRBV12-3 or TRBV12-4 and J usage is TRBJ2-1; TRBD1 aligns across 11 bases. Trimming at V came to 2 bases and at J to 6 bases, leaving 6 bases not matched to a gene. This CDR3 spans 16 amino acids. This CDR3 reads CASSLRRTGGLNEQFF. The CDR3 coding sequence is TGTGCCAGCAGTTTACGGAGGACAGGGGGCCTCAATGAGCAGTTCTTC.

As DNA, the CDR3 is TGTGCCAGCAGTTCCTTGGGGACTAGCGGGAGGGTTGAGCAGTTCTTC. It is translated as CASSSLGTSGRVEQFF. This rearrangement joins TRBV28 to TRBJ2-3, with 16 positions matching TRBD2. The tail of the sequence fits TRBJ2-1 better, so the J call may be wrong. This CDR3 has 16 amino acids. Germline CDR1 MDHEN, CDR2 SYDVKM.

On this clonotype itself: A junction boundary mismatches the germline segment, possibly from a read error. The rearrangement uses TRBV6-4 and TRBJ1-6; D is possibly TRBD1 (6 bases). The CDR3 length is 17 residues. Germline loops: CDR1 MRHNA, CDR2 SNTAGT. CDR3 DNA sequence: TGTGCCAGCAATCCTTGGACAGCGAGCTCCTATAATTCACCCCTCCACTTC. Protein sequence: CASNPWTASSYNSPLHF.

The chain has TRBV6-1 and TRBJ1-1, with D hard to call. The CDR3 is 13 amino acids. V lost 3 bases to trimming and J lost 0 bases, with 5 bases between them. CDR1 and CDR2 (germline): MNHNS, SASEGT. The CDR3 coding sequence is TGTGCCAGCAGTGACTTAGTGAACACTGAAGCTTTCTTT. This translates into CASSDLVNTEAFF.

This clonotype was seen at least ten times. V gene TRBV5-8 combines with J gene TRBJ2-1; 9 bases agree with TRBD1. This CDR3 has 14 amino acids. V trimming: 3 bases; J trimming: 5 bases; junction bases outside the gene matches: 3. Germline CDR1 SGHTS, CDR2 YDEGEE. CDR3 nucleotides: TGTGCCAGCAGCTCGAGGACAGGGGACAATGAGCAGTTCTTC. The encoded protein is CASSSRTGDNEQFF.

V is TRBV6-1 and J is TRBJ2-1; D not resolved. The J call may be faulty, since TRBJ2-7 better matches the DNA end. The CDR3 runs to 13 residues. Looked up from germline, CDR1 is MNHNS and CDR2 is SASEGT. In nucleotides, the CDR3 is TGTGCCAGCAGTGAAGGGGCCCTCGGCGAGCAGTACTTC. Translating gives CASSEGALGEQYF.

This clonotype was counted only a few times. This chain joins TRBV28 and TRBJ2-7, with D tentatively TRBD2 (5 bases). Trimming took 3 bases from V and 2 from J, leaving 14 bases between them. The CDR3 is 15 amino acids. The germline V gene has CDR1 MDHEN and CDR2 SYDVKM. Here the CDR3 reads CASSFLRAGTYEQYF. CDR3 DNA: TGTGCCAGCAGTTTTCTGAGGGCTGGAACCTACGAGCAGTACTTC.

V is TRBV6-1 and J is TRBJ2-7; 9 bases are shared with TRBD2. The CDR3 has 16 amino acids. Germline V CDR1 and CDR2: MNHNS, SASEGT. V dropped 8 bases and J dropped 7; count of bases not matched to a gene: 18. The CDR3 sequence: CASGRAGGSSYNEQYF. In DNA, the CDR3 is TGTGCCAGCGGTCGGGCGGGGGGGAGCTCCTACAATGAGCAGTACTTC.

The chain uses TRBV7-9 and TRBJ2-5; unclear D gene. The J call may be wrong; the DNA end is better matched by TRBJ2-1. The germline V gene encodes CDR1 SEHNR and CDR2 FQNEAQ (reference sequence). This CDR3 is 15 amino acids long. CDR3 loop: CASSRPADVYNEQFF. The CDR3 region has the DNA TGTGCCAGCAGCCGTCCCGCGGACGTCTACAATGAGCAGTTCTTC.

This clonotype was found many times. This chain joins TRBV28 and TRBJ1-3; D unresolved. Germline CDR1 reads MDHEN; CDR2 reads SYDVKM. The V end lost 5 bases, the J end lost 0 bases, and 14 bases lay between the germline ends. CDR3 length: 16 residues. Here the CDR3 reads CASSPGSISSGNTIYF. The DNA of the CDR3 is TGTGCCAGCAGTCCCGGGTCGATCAGCTCTGGAAACACCATATATTTT.

This clonotype appeared once. The J gene is TRBJ2-1, the V gene TRBV20-1; D unresolved. The DNA matches TRBJ2-7 better at its end, which makes the J call doubtful. CDR1 is DFQATT and CDR2 is SNEGSKA in the germline V gene (reference sequence). The CDR3 consists of 13 residues. The CDR3 protein is CSARASSMGKQYF. DNA for the CDR3: TGCAGTGCTAGAGCCTCGAGTATGGGGAAGCAGTACTTC.

This clonotype was seen a handful of times. The chain couples TRBV19 to TRBJ2-1; 10 nucleotides match TRBD1. The DNA matches TRBJ1-2 better at its end, which makes the J call doubtful. CDR3 size: 12 residues. Germline CDR1 LNHDA, CDR2 SQIVND (reference sequence). The CDR3 DNA reads TGTGCCAGTTCGACAGGGGGCAGGGGCTACACCTTC. Translated, it gives CASSTGGRGYTF.

The chain joins TRBV27 to TRBJ2-1; D is perhaps TRBD1 or TRBD2 (5 bases each). The CDR3 covers 12 residues. Trimming left V 10 bases short and J 13 bases short, with 20 bases between. Germline assignment: CDR1 MNHEY and CDR2 SMNVEV (reference sequence). The CDR3 loop is CATRQELGTQFF. In DNA form, the CDR3 reads TGTGCCACCCGCCAGGAGTTGGGGACCCAGTTCTTC.

This chain joins TRBV12-3 or TRBV12-4 and TRBJ2-5; D perhaps matches TRBD2 (5 bases). The ends were cut back, 5 bases at V and 1 base at J, with 8 bases in the middle. The CDR3 contains 13 residues. Written as DNA, the CDR3 is TGTGCCAGCAGTCGGACTGGCCAAGAGACCCAGTACTTC. It is translated as CASSRTGQETQYF.

By share, this clonotype ranks as medium-sized. This chain uses TRBV7-9 with TRBJ2-3, with TRBD2 as a possible D gene (6 bases). The germline V gene encodes CDR1 SEHNR and CDR2 FQNEAQ (reference sequence). Deletions cut 5 bases from V and 0 bases from J, with 12 bases between. CDR3 length: 15 amino acids. The CDR3 DNA sequence: TGTGCCAGCAGCCGGGACTTTATTAGCACAGATACGCAGTATTTT. Translating gives CASSRDFISTDTQYF.

The genes are TRBV7-8 and TRBJ2-5; no definite D call. The end of the DNA aligns better with TRBJ2-7, so the J call may be wrong. Germline V lookup: CDR1 SGHVS, CDR2 FQNEAQ. This CDR3 spans 13 amino acids. The CDR3 region is CANSPTYCYEQYF. The CDR3 coding sequence is TGTGCCAACTCCCCCACCTATTGCTACGAGCAGTACTTC.

This chain connects TRBV6-1 to TRBJ2-4, with 13 bases matching TRBD2. The DNA end is a closer match to TRBJ2-5, so the J assignment may be wrong. Germline values: CDR1 MNHNS, CDR2 SASEGT. This CDR3 spans 16 amino acids. CDR3 DNA: TGTGCCAGCAGGTCCGGGACTAGCGGGATCCAAGAGACCCAGTACTTC. Its translation is CASRSGTSGIQETQYF.

The chain links TRBV5-1 to TRBJ2-4; the match to TRBD2 covers 12 bases. Unmatched junction bases numbered 27, after V lost 4 bases and J lost 13 bases. This CDR3 spans 20 amino acids. Germline V gene lookup returns CDR1 SGHRS and CDR2 YFSETQ. CDR3 sequence (DNA): TGCGCCAGCAGCACCCGACTAGCGGGAGAAGATTTTCTTGCCTACAATGAGCAGTACTTC. This encodes CASSTRLAGEDFLAYNEQYF.

This clonotype was picked up one time. This rearrangement joins TRBV6-4 to TRBJ2-3; 9 bases line up with TRBD1. TRBJ2-7 explains the end of the DNA better; the J call may be wrong. The CDR3 runs to 16 residues. Germline V gene lookup returns CDR1 MRHNA and CDR2 SNTAGT. CDR3 region: CASSDLNRGRMGEQYF. The CDR3 coding sequence is TGTGCCAGCAGTGACTTAAACAGGGGGCGGATGGGCGAGCAGTACTTC.

This clonotype was seen only a few times. The chain couples TRBV6-2 or TRBV6-3 to TRBJ1-1; maybe TRBD1 (6 bases). The CDR3 has 15 residues. Germline V CDR1 and CDR2: MNHEY, SVGEGT. V lost 0 bases and J lost 1, with 9 bases in between. DNA of the CDR3: TGTGCCAGCAGTTACTCTGGGGGGCGGAACACTGAAGCTTTCTTT. It yields the protein CASSYSGGRNTEAFF.

The rearrangement uses TRBV7-6 and TRBJ2-5, with 8 nucleotides matching TRBD1. The J call may be incorrect, as the DNA end agrees better with TRBJ2-7. The germline CDR1 and CDR2 sequences are SGHVS and FNYEAQ. CDR3 length: 15 amino acids. The CDR3 sequence: CASSLGGTGPYEQYF. The CDR3 nucleotides read TGTGCCAGCAGCTTAGGGGGGACAGGACCCTACGAGCAGTACTTC.

This clonotype has more than one count but fewer than ten. The chain recombines TRBV5-1 with TRBJ2-7; perhaps TRBD2 as D (5 bases). Trimming stripped 1 base from V and 7 bases from J, with 15 bases between. Per the germline V gene, CDR1 is SGHRS and CDR2 is YFSETQ. This CDR3 is built from 14 residues. CDR3 DNA: TGCGCCAGCAGCTTGACTAGGGCGGGTAATGAGCAGTACTTC. It codes for CASSLTRAGNEQYF.

The rearrangement joins TRBV7-2 to TRBJ2-7; D is possibly TRBD1 (6 bases). The CDR3 runs 16 residues. Germline CDR1 and CDR2: SGHTA and FQGNSA. V shed 1 base and J shed 1 base, with 14 bases lying between them. As DNA, the CDR3 is TGTGCCAGCAGCTTAGATGGGACAAGCAAATCCTACGAGCAGTACTTC. It yields the protein CASSLDGTSKSYEQYF.